The T cell receptor beta chain under discussion was sequenced for a study of fetal regulatory T cell absence and autoimmunity (dated 2017 in TCRdb). Regarding the complete study: The IPEX patients showed exocrine pancreas autoimmunity in the absence of clinical diabetes. Study-level results and caveats: TRB gene family usage was broadly similar between cord blood and pancreas, resembling published neonatal and adult repertoires. The oligoclonal enrichment was interpreted as support for antigen-driven autoimmunity in the pancreas before birth in IPEX syndrome. Compared with cord blood, the pancreas TCR compartment showed significant oligoclonal enrichment, and some top clones were enriched more than 90-fold.

A word on this clone: Its antigen remains undetermined. Base qualities are missing; no much larger clone stands one base away.

Amplification and barcoding of TCRbeta CDR3 regions were carried out by two-step multiplex PCR on the immunoSEQ human TCRbeta survey platform. Libraries were sequenced on Illumina instruments, and IgH from the same samples was sequenced in parallel. In the paper's pipeline: Raw reads were filtered against IMGT V, D, J definitions and were binned using a nearest-neighbor algorithm so that PCR and sequencing errors were removed. Clones were defined by identical nucleotide sequence; differential abundance between tissues used per-clone Fisher exact tests with pFDR threshold p<0.01. Clones whose frequencies were too low for statistical inference were excluded by a minimum inclusion filter of 10 in either sample. The immunoSEQ Analyzer was used for pairwise clonal comparisons, and IMGT tools were used to assess gene family usage. This immuneACCESS table, as held by TCRdb, lists in-frame sequences with V and J called but not all clones. Of the missing ones, under half trace to an unresolved V gene in checked studies; the others have no known cause. V and J calls and clone size are as listed in that table; D and trimming were resolved from the DNA. In all, the sample holds around 45,000 clones, and approximately 80% of those were seen once. The top ten constitute less than 0.5% of the sample.

The DNeasy Blood and Tissue Kit was used to extract roughly 1.7-3.3 ug of genomic DNA from either umbilical cord blood or frozen pancreas. The CDR3 runs 16 amino acids, cysteine and phenylalanine included. The only DNA kept is the CDR3, 48 bases in frame from the first base. Taken from the germline V gene, the CDR1 and CDR2 loops are SNHLY and FYNNEI. V is reduced by 5 bases and J by 0 bases, leaving a spacing of 16 bases between them. The chain employs TRBV2 and TRBJ1-1; perhaps TRBD1 is the D gene, with 6 bases matching. The sample was cord blood. The receptor comes from a newborn boy with IPEX syndrome. In nucleotides, the sequence is TGTGCCAGCAGTTGGTGGGGGCCTTACATGAACACTGAAGCTTTCTTT. Protein translation: CASSWWGPYMNTEAFF.